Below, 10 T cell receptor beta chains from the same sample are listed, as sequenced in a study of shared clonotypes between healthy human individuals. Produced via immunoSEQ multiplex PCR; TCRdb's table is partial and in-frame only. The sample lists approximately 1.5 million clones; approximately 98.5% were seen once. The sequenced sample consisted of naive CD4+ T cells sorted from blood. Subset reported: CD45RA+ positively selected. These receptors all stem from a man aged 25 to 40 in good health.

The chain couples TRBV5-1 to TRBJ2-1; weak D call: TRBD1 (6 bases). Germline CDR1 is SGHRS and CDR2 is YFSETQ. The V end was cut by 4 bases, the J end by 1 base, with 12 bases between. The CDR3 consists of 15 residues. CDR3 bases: TGCGCCAGCAGCCAAGGGGACACATCCTACAATGAGCAGTTCTTC. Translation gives CASSQGDTSYNEQFF.

CDR3 in DNA: TGCGCCAGCAGCTTGAAGGGGAGTGGGAACACCGGGGAGCTGTTTTTT. It is translated as CASSLKGSGNTGELFF. The gene calls are TRBV5-1 and TRBJ2-2, with D possibly being TRBD1 or TRBD2 (5 bases each). V was shortened by 1 base and J by 1 base, with 11 bases between the two germline ends. The CDR3 runs 16 residues. The V gene's germline CDR1 is SGHRS and CDR2 YFSETQ.

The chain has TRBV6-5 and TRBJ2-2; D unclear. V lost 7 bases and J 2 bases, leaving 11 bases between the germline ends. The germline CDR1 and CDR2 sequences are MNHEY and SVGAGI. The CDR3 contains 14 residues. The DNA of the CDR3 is TGTGCCAGCACCTTCGCTTATAACACCGGGGAGCTGTTTTTT. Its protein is CASTFAYNTGELFF.

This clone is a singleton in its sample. This chain's CDR3 is CASRQQPATNEKLFF. The CDR3 region has the DNA TGTGCCAGCAGGCAACAACCTGCAACTAATGAAAAACTGTTTTTT. The chain carries TRBV6-1 and TRBJ1-4; no clear D gene. The ends were cut back, 6 bases at V and 0 bases at J, with 11 bases in the middle. The CDR3 is made up of 15 amino acids. Germline V CDR1 and CDR2: MNHNS, SASEGT.

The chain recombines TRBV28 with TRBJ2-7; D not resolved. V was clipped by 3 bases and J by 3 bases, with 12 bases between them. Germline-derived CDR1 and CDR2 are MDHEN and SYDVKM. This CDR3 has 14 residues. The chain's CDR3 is CASSLLPRGYEQYF. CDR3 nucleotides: TGTGCCAGCAGTTTGCTCCCTAGAGGCTACGAGCAGTACTTC.

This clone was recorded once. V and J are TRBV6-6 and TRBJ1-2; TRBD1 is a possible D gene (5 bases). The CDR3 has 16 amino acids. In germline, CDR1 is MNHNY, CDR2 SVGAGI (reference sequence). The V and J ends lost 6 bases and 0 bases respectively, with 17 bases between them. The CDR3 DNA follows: TGTGCCAGCAGCCCCCCTACAGGCGGAGCTAACTATGGCTACACCTTC. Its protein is CASSPPTGGANYGYTF.

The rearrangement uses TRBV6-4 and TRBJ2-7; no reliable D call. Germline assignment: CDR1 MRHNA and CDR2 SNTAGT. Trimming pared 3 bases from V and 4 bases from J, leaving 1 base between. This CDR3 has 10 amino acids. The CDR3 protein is CASSEYEQYF. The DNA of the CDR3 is TGTGCCAGCAGTGAATACGAGCAGTACTTC.

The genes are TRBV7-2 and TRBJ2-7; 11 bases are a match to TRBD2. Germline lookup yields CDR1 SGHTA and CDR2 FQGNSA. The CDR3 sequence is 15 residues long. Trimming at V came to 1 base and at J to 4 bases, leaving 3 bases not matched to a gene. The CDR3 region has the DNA TGTGCCAGCAGCTTAGGACTAGCGGGGAGGTACGAGCAGTACTTC. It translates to CASSLGLAGRYEQYF.

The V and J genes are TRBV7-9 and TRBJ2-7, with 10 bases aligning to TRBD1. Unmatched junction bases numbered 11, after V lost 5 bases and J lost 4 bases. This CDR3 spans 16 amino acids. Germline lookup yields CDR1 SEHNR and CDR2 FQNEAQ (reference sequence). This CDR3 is CASSPRLGQGRYEQYF. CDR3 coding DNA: TGTGCCAGCAGCCCCCGACTGGGACAGGGGAGGTACGAGCAGTACTTC.

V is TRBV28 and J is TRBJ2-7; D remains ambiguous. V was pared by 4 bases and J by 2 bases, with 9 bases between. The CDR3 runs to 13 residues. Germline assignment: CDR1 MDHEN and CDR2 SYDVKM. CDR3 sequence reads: CASSSVLTYEQYF. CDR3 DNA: TGTGCCAGCAGTTCTGTCCTAACCTACGAGCAGTACTTC.